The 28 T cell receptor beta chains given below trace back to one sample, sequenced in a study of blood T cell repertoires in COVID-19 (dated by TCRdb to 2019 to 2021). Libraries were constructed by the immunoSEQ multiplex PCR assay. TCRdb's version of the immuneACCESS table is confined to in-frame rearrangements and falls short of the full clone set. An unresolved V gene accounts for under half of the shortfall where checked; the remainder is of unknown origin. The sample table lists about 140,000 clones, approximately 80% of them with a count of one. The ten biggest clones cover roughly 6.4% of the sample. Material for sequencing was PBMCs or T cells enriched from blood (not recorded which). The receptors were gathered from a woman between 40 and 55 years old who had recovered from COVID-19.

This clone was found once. CDR3 DNA sequence: TGCGCCAGCAGCTTGACAGGACAGCACCTCACAGATACGCAGTATTTT. Protein sequence: CASSLTGQHLTDTQYF. This chain joins TRBV5-1 and TRBJ2-3; a weak D match, TRBD1 (6 bases). The CDR3 loop spans 16 amino acids. V was shortened by 1 base and J by 2 bases, with 14 bases between the two germline ends. The germline V gene encodes CDR1 SGHRS and CDR2 YFSETQ.

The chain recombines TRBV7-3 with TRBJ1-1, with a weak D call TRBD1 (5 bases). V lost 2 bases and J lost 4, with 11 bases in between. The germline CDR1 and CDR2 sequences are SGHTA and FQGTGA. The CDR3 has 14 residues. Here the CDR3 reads CASSLRGILTEAFF. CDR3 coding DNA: TGTGCCAGCAGCTTACGGGGGATCCTCACTGAAGCTTTCTTT.

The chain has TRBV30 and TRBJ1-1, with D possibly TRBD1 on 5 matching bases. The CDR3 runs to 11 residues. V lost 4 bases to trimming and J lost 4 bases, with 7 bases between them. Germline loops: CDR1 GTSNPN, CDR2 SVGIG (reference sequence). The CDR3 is CAWTRATEAFF. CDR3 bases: TGTGCCTGGACCAGGGCCACTGAAGCTTTCTTT.

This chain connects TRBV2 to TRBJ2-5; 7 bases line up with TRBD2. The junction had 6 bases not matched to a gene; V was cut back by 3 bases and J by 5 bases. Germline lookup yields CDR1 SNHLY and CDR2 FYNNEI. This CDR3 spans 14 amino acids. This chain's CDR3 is CASSEGRESETQYF. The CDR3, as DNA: TGTGCCAGCAGTGAGGGGCGGGAGTCCGAGACCCAGTACTTC. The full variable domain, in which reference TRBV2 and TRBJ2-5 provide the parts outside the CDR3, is EPEVTQTPSHQVTQMGQEVILRCVPISNHLYFYWYRQILGQKVEFLVSFYNNEISEKSEIFDDQFSVERPDGSNFTLKIRSTKLEDSAMYFCASSEGRESETQYFGPGTRLLVL.

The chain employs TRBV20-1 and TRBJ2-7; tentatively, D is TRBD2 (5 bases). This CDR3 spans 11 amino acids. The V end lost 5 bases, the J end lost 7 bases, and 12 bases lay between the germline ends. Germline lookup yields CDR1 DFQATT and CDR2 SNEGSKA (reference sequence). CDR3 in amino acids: CSALGLGEQYF. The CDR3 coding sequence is TGCAGTGCTTTAGGACTGGGGGAGCAGTACTTC.

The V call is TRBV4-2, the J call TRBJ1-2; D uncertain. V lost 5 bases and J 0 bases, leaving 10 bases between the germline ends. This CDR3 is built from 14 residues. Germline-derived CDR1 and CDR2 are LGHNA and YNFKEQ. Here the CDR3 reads CASSSGPTNYGYTF. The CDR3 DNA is TGTGCCAGCAGCAGCGGGCCTACTAACTATGGCTACACCTTC.

CDR3 sequence reads: CASIGTGRNEQYF. The CDR3 DNA follows: TGTGCCAGCATAGGGACAGGACGTAACGAGCAGTACTTC. This chain uses TRBV2 with TRBJ2-7; 8 bases agree with TRBD1. Trimming at V came to 7 bases and at J to 5 bases, leaving 7 bases not matched to a gene. Germline loops: CDR1 SNHLY, CDR2 FYNNEI. The CDR3 loop spans 13 amino acids.

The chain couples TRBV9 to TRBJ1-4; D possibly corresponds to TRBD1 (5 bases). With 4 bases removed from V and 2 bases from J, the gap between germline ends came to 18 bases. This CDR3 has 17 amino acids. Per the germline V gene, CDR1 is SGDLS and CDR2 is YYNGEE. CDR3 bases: TGTGCCAGCAGCCCTTTCGGGGGAGGGTCGACTAATGAAAAACTGTTTTTT. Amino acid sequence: CASSPFGGGSTNEKLFF.

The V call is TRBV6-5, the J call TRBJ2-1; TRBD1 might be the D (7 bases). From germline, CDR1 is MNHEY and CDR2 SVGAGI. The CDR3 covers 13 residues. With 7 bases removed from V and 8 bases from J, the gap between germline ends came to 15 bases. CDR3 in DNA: TGTGCCAGCACCCAGGGGGGTAGGGATGAGCAGTTCTTC. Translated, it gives CASTQGGRDEQFF.

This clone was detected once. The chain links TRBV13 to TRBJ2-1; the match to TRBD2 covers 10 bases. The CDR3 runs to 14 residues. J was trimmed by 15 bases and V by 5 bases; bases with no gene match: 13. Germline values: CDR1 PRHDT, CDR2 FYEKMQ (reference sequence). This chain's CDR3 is CASSPGLAGAHLFF. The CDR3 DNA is TGTGCCAGCAGCCCCGGTCTAGCGGGAGCTCATTTGTTCTTC.

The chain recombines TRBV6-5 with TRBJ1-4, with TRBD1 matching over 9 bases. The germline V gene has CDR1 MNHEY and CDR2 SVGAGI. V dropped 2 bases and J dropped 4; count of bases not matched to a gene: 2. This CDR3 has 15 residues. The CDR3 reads CASSYATGGNEKLFF. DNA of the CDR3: TGTGCCAGCAGTTACGCGACAGGGGGTAATGAAAAACTGTTTTTT.

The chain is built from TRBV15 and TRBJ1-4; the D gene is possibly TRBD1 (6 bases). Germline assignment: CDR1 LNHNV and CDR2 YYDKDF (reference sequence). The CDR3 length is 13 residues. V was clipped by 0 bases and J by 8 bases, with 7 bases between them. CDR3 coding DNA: TGTGCCACCAGCAGAGATCAGGGGGAAAAACTGTTTTTT. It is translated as CATSRDQGEKLFF.

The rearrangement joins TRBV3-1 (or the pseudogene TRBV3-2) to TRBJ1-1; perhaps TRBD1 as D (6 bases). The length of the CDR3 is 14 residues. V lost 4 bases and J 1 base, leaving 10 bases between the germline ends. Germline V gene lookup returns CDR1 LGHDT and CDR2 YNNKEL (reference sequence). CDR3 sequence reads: CASSLGTSNTEAFF. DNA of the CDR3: TGTGCCAGCAGCCTTGGGACATCGAACACTGAAGCTTTCTTT.

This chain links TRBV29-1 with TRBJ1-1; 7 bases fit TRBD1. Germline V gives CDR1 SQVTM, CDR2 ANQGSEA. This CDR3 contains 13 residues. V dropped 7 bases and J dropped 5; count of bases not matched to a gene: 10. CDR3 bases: TGCAGCGCTAAACAGGGGAGGAGGACTGAAGCTTTCTTT. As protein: CSAKQGRRTEAFF. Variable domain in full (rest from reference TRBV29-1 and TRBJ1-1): SAVISQKPSRDICQRGTSLTIQCQVDSQVTMMFWYRQQPGQSLTLIATANQGSEATYESGFVIDKFPISRPNLTFSTLTVSNMSPEDSSIYLCSAKQGRRTEAFFGQGTRLTVV.

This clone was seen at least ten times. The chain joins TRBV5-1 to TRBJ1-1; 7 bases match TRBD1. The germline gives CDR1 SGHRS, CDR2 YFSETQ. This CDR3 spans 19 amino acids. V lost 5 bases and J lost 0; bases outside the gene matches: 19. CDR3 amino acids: CASSNVGGTEKIMNTEAFF. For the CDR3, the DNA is TGCGCCAGCAGTAACGTAGGAGGGACAGAGAAAATCATGAACACTGAAGCTTTCTTT.

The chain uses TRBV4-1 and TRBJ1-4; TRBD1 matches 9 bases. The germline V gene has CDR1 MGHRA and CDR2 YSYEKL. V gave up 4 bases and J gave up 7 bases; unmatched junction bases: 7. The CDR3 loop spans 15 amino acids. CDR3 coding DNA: TGCGCCAGCAGCCCACCGGGACAGGGAGGTGAAAAACTGTTTTTT. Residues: CASSPPGQGGEKLFF.

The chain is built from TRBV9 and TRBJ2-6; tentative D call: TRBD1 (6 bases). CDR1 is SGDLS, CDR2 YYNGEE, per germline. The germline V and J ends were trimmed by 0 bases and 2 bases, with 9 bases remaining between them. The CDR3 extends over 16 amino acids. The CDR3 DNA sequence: TGTGCCAGCAGCGTAGAATCAGGGGCTGGGGCCAACGTCCTGACTTTC. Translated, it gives CASSVESGAGANVLTF.

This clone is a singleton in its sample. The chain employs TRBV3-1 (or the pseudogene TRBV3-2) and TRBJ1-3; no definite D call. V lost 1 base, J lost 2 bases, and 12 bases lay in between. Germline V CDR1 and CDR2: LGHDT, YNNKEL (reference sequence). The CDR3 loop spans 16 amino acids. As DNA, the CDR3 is TGTGCCAGCAGCCAAGCTTGGGGAGGGACTGGAAACACCATATATTTT. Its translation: CASSQAWGGTGNTIYF.

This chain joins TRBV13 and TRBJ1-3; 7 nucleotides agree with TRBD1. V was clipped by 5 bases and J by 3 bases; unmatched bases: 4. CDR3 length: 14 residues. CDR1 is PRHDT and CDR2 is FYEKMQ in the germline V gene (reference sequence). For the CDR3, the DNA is TGTGCCAGCAGCATTCGACAGGGTGGAAACACCATATATTTT. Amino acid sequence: CASSIRQGGNTIYF.

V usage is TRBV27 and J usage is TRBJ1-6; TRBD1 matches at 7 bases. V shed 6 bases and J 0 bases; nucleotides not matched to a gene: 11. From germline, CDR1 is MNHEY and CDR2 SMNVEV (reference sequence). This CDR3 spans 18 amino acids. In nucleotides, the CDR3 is TGTGCCAGCAGCATGAGAAACCGGGACAGCTCCTATAATTCACCCCTCCACTTT. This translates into CASSMRNRDSSYNSPLHF.

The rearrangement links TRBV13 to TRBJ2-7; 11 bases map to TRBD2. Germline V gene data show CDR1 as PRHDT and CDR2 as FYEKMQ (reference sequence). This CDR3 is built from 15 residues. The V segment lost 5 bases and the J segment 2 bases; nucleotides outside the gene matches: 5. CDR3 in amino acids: CASSLSTSGTYEQYF. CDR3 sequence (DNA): TGTGCCAGCAGCCTATCGACTAGCGGGACCTACGAGCAGTACTTC.

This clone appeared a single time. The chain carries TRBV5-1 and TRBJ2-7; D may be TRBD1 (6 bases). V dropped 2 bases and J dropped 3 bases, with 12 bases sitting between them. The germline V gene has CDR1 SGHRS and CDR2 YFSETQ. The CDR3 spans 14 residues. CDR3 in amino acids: CASSLTGLNYEQYF. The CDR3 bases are TGCGCCAGCAGCTTAACAGGGCTCAACTACGAGCAGTACTTC.

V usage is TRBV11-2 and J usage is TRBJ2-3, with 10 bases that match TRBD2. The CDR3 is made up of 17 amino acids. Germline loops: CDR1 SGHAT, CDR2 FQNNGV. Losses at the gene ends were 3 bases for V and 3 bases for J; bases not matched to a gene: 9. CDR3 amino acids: CASSFFPSGSRTDTQYF. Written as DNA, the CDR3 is TGTGCCAGCAGCTTTTTTCCTAGCGGGAGTAGAACAGATACGCAGTATTTT.

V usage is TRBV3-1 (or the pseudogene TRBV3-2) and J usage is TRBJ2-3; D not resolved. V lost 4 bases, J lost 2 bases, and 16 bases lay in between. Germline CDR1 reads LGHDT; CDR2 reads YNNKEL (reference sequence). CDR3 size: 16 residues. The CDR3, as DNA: TGTGCCAGCAGCCCGGGTAGGAGCAGACCCACAGATACGCAGTATTTT. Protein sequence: CASSPGRSRPTDTQYF.

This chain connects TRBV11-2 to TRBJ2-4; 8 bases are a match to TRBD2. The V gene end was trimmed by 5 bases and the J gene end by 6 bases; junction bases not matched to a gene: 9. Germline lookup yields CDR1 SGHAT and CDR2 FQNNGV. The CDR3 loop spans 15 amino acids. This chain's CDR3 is CASSPSAGAGNIQYF. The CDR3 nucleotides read TGTGCCAGCAGCCCCTCAGCGGGGGCCGGAAACATTCAGTACTTC.

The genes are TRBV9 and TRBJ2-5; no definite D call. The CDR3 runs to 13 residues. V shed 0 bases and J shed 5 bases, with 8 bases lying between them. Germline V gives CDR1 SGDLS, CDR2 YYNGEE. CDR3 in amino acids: CASSVDSMETQYF. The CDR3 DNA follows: TGTGCCAGCAGCGTAGACAGCATGGAGACCCAGTACTTC.

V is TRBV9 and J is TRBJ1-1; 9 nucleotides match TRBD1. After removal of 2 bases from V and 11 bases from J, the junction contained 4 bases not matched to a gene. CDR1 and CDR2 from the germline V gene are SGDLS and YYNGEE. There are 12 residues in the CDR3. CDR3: CASSVGDRGAFF. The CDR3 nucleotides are TGTGCCAGCAGCGTTGGAGACAGGGGGGCTTTCTTT.

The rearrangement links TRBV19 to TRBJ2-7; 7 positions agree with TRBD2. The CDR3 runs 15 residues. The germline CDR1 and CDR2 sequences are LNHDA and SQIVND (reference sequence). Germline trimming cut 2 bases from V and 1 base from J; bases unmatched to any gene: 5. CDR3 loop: CASSIQGLPSYEQYF. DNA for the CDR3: TGTGCCAGTAGTATACAGGGACTACCTTCCTACGAGCAGTACTTC.